The 13 T cell receptor beta chains presented below share a single source sample, sequenced in a study of blood T cell repertoires in COVID-19. The assay was immunoSEQ multiplex PCR, and TCRdb's table has in-frame clones only and misses some. This sample yields 150,000 to 200,000 clones, of which roughly 76% are seen a single time; approximately 9.9% belongs to the top ten. Material: peripheral blood. The receptors come from a woman aged 40 to 49 with COVID-19, enrolled during active disease.

V and J are TRBV11-2 and TRBJ1-3; 8 nucleotides agree with TRBD1. Trimming took 5 bases from V and 4 from J; bases not matched to a gene: 4. The CDR3 is 14 residues long. CDR1 and CDR2 (germline): SGHAT, FQNNGV. The CDR3 reads CASSTGGAGNTIYF. The CDR3 DNA reads TGTGCCAGCAGCACAGGGGGTGCGGGAAACACCATATATTTT. Drawing the rest from reference TRBV11-2 and TRBJ1-3, the complete variable domain is EAGVAQSPRYKIIEKRQSVAFWCNPISGHATLYWYQQILGQGPKLLIQFQNNGVVDDSQLPKDRFSAERLKGVDSTLKIQPAKLEDSAVYLCASSTGGAGNTIYFGEGSWLTVV.

CDR3 sequence: CSVPGGHNEKLFF. Written as DNA, the CDR3 is TGCAGCGTTCCTGGAGGCCATAATGAAAAACTGTTTTTT. The V call is TRBV29-1, the J call TRBJ1-4; D is ambiguous. The germline V gene has CDR1 SQVTM and CDR2 ANQGSEA. CDR3 length equals 13 residues. V lost 5 bases to trimming and J lost 4 bases, with 11 bases between them.

There are a few counts of this clone. This rearrangement joins TRBV19 to TRBJ1-5, with D possibly TRBD1 on 5 matching bases. Germline V lookup: CDR1 LNHDA, CDR2 SQIVND (reference sequence). The CDR3 runs to 14 residues. The V and J ends lost 7 bases and 6 bases respectively, with 16 bases between them. The DNA of the CDR3 is TGTGCCAGTATGCGGGGCAGGGAGGGTCAGCCCCAGCATTTT. This sequence encodes CASMRGREGQPQHF.

The chain is built from TRBV3-1 (or the pseudogene TRBV3-2) and TRBJ1-1; D may be TRBD1 (5 bases). V was clipped by 5 bases and J by 1 base, with 14 bases between them. Germline loops: CDR1 LGHDT, CDR2 YNNKEL (reference sequence). The CDR3 contains 15 residues. The CDR3 is CASSKGRGSNTEAFF. The CDR3 bases are TGTGCCAGCAGCAAAGGAAGGGGTTCGAACACTGAAGCTTTCTTT.

Ten or more counts support this clone. This sequence joins TRBV16 and TRBJ1-4; D remains ambiguous. This CDR3 spans 12 amino acids. The V gene's germline CDR1 is KGHSY and CDR2 FQNENV. Trimming left V 4 bases short and J 4 bases short, with 4 bases between. CDR3 DNA sequence: TGTGCCAGCAGCCCCTATAATGAAAAACTGTTTTTT. It encodes CASSPYNEKLFF. The variable domain in full, completed from reference TRBV16 and TRBJ1-4, reads GEEVAQTPKHLVRGEGQKAKLYCAPIKGHSYVFWYQQVLKNEFKFLISFQNENVFDETGMPKERFSAKCLPNSPCSLEIQATKLEDSAVYFCASSPYNEKLFFGSGTQLSVL.

Note on this clone: One end of the junction varies from germline; a read error may be responsible. This chain connects TRBV28 to TRBJ2-5; a possible D gene is TRBD2 (5 bases). This CDR3 comprises 12 residues. In germline, CDR1 is MDHEN, CDR2 SYDVKM. The CDR3 spells CASRQAAKERNF. In DNA form, the CDR3 reads TGTGCCAGCAGACAAGCGGCGAAGGAAAGGAACTTC.

V and J are TRBV3-1 (or the pseudogene TRBV3-2) and TRBJ2-1; D is possibly TRBD1 (6 bases). CDR1 and CDR2 from the germline V gene are LGHDT and YNNKEL (reference sequence). The CDR3 runs 12 residues. Trimming shortened V by 4 bases and J by 8 bases, and 9 bases separated the two germline ends. For the CDR3, the DNA is TGTGCCAGCAGCCCGACAGGCTATGAGCAGTTCTTC. It specifies CASSPTGYEQFF.

The chain links TRBV12-3 or TRBV12-4 to TRBJ2-2, with unresolved D. V was pared by 2 bases and J by 1 base, with 2 bases between. CDR3 size: 13 residues. Here the CDR3 reads CASSLQNTGELFF. Here the CDR3 DNA reads TGTGCCAGCAGTTTACAGAACACCGGGGAGCTGTTTTTT.

V gene TRBV18 combines with J gene TRBJ1-4; D not certain. Germline V lookup: CDR1 KGHSH, CDR2 LQKENI. V lost 3 bases and J 4 bases, leaving 6 bases between the germline ends. CDR3 length: 13 residues. DNA of the CDR3: TGTGCCAGCTCACCCGGGTTTAATGAAAAACTGTTTTTT. Protein product: CASSPGFNEKLFF.

The chain couples TRBV2 to TRBJ2-7; 9 bases fit TRBD2. The germline CDR1 and CDR2 sequences are SNHLY and FYNNEI. The CDR3 totals 14 residues. V lost 3 bases, J lost 4 bases, and 4 bases stayed unmatched. CDR3 in amino acids: CASSDSGGMYEQYF. The CDR3 DNA sequence: TGTGCCAGCAGTGACAGCGGGGGGATGTACGAGCAGTACTTC.

The chain has TRBV27 and TRBJ2-7; the D gene is possibly TRBD1 (6 bases). The CDR3 extends over 15 amino acids. V gave up 7 bases and J gave up 3 bases, with 19 bases separating them. The germline V gene encodes CDR1 MNHEY and CDR2 SMNVEV (reference sequence). Here the CDR3 reads CASKIDGQFNYEQYF. CDR3 DNA: TGTGCCAGCAAAATAGACGGACAGTTTAACTACGAGCAGTACTTC.

This clone was counted many times. The chain combines TRBV30 with TRBJ1-2; D remains unclear. The length of the CDR3 is 13 residues. V was clipped by 2 bases and J by 5 bases, with 12 bases between them. The germline V gene encodes CDR1 GTSNPN and CDR2 SVGIG (reference sequence). In DNA, the CDR3 is TGTGCCTGGAGTATTAACAGCCAATATGGCTACACCTTC. Translated: CAWSINSQYGYTF.

This sequence joins TRBV3-1 (or the pseudogene TRBV3-2) and TRBJ2-7, with 8 positions matching TRBD2. Unmatched junction bases numbered 9, after V lost 0 bases and J lost 2 bases. CDR3 length equals 17 residues. Germline assignment: CDR1 LGHDT and CDR2 YNNKEL (reference sequence). The CDR3 coding sequence is TGTGCCAGCAGCCAAGAAGAAGCTAGCGGGCTTACCTACGAGCAGTACTTC. Translating gives CASSQEEASGLTYEQYF.